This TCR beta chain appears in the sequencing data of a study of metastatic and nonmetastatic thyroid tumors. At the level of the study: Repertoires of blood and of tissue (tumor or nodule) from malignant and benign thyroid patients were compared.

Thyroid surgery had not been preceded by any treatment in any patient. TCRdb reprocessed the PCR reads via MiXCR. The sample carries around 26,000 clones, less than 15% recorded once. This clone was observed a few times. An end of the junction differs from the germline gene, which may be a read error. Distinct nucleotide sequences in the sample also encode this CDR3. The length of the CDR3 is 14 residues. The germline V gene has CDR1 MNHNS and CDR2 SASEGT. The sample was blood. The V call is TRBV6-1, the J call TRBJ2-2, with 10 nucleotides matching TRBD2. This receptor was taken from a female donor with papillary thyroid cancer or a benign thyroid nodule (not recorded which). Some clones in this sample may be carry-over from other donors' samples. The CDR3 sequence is CASSGTSGTGELFF. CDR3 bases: TGTGCCAGCAGTGGGACTAGCGGCACCGGTGAGCTGTTTTTT.